This TCR beta chain was documented in a study of cytomegalovirus exposure and HLA in healthy donors. Findings of the study overall: Later analysis associated a missense DCLRE1C variant with TCR beta V- and J-gene trimming.

PCR amplification relied on 60 Vbeta primers (plus 13 Jbeta primers). Original analysis: A later analysis counted some 87 million unique TCR beta chains, some 10 million shared. The assay was immunoSEQ multiplex PCR, and TCRdb's table has in-frame clones only and misses some. The V and J calls and the clone size are those of that table, but D and trimming were determined from the DNA. The sample has 55,000 to 80,000 clones, roughly 70% seen once. Healthy bone marrow donors made up the cohort. After removal of 0 bases from V and 2 bases from J, the junction contained 7 bases not matched to a gene. Per the germline V gene, CDR1 is KGHSH and CDR2 is LQKENI. The CDR3 loop spans 17 amino acids. This clone was picked up a small number of times. What it binds is not known.

V is TRBV18 and J is TRBJ2-3; 8 bases match TRBD1. Sequenced input: PBMCs. The origin of this receptor is a man in his fifties in good health and CMV-seropositive. The DNA of the CDR3 is TGTGCCAGCTCACCACCGTGGGGACAGGCTAACACAGATACGCAGTATTTT. It specifies CASSPPWGQANTDTQYF.